The TCR beta chain described here comes from a study of T cell changes during pregnancy in multiple sclerosis. Per the germline V gene, CDR1 is LNHNV and CDR2 is YYDKDF (reference sequence). The CDR3 length is 15 residues. The V end lost 1 base, the J end lost 4 bases, and 13 bases lay between the germline ends. The method was immunoSEQ multiplex PCR; TCRdb's version includes in-frame clones alone and lacks a portion of them. The table shows about 100,000 clones, with 90% to 95% occurring only once. This chain joins TRBV15 and TRBJ1-1; D is uncertain. The clonotype originates from a female donor with multiple sclerosis, enrolled in a pregnancy study. Sample: peripheral blood, taken after pregnancy. The CDR3: CATSRGEGIGTEAFF. In DNA form, the CDR3 reads TGTGCCACCAGCAGAGGAGAGGGAATAGGCACTGAAGCTTTCTTT.